This T cell receptor beta chain emerged from a study of blood T cell repertoires in COVID-19. Profiling relied on immunoSEQ multiplex PCR, and the TCRdb table lists in-frame clones only, not all of them. The table records roughly 260,000 clones, 88% of them present only once. The germline V gene encodes CDR1 MNHEY and CDR2 SMNVEV (reference sequence). The CDR3 sequence is 16 residues long. V was pared by 5 bases and J by 3 bases, with 9 bases of the junction left unmatched. Sequenced: peripheral blood. The rearrangement links TRBV27 to TRBJ2-7; 11 bases are shared with TRBD2. This receptor was taken from a young woman with COVID-19, enrolled during active disease. Written as DNA, the CDR3 is TGTGCCAGCAGTGTCACCCGGACTAGCGGGTTCTACGAGCAGTACTTC. Translating gives CASSVTRTSGFYEQYF.